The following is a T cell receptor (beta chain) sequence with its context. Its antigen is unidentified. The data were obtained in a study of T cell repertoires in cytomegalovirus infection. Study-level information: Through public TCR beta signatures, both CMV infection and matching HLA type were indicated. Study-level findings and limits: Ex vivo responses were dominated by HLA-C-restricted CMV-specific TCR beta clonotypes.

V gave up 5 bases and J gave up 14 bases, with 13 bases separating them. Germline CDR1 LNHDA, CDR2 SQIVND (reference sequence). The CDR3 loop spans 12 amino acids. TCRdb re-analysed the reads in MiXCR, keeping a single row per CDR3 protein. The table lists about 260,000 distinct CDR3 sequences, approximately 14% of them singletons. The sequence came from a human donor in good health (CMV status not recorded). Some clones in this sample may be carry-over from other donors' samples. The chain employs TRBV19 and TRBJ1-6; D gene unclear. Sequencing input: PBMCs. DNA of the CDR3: TGTGCCAGTAGTCCGGATATTCTTTCCCTCCACTTT. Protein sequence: CASSPDILSLHF.